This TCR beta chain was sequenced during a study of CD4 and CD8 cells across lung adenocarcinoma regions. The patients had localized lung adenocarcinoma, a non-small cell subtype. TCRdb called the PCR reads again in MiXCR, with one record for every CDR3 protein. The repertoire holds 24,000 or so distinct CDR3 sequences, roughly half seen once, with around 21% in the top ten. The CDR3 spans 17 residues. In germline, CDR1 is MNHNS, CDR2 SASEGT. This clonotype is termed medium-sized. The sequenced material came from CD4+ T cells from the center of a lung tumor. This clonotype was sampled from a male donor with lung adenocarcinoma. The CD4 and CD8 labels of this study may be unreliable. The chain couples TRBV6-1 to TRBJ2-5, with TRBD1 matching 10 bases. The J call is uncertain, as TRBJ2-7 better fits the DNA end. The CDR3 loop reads CASSERGWGTGASEQYF. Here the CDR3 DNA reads TGTGCCAGCAGTGAAAGAGGTTGGGGGACAGGGGCTTCCGAGCAGTACTTC.